These 17 T cell receptor beta chains came from one sample sequenced in a study of blood T cell repertoires in COVID-19. TCRdb keeps only in-frame clones here, not all; method: immunoSEQ multiplex PCR. Of 150,000 to 250,000 clones in the sample, around 75% were seen once. Material for sequencing was peripheral blood. Receptors originate from a middle-aged woman with COVID-19, enrolled during active disease.

The V and J genes are TRBV6-4 and TRBJ2-3, with D unclear. The germline V and J ends were trimmed by 0 bases and 2 bases, with 9 bases remaining between them. The CDR3 length is 15 residues. Germline V gene data show CDR1 as MRHNA and CDR2 as SNTAGT. Here the CDR3 DNA reads TGTGCCAGCAGTGACTCGAGCGATTTCACAGATACGCAGTATTTT. Translated: CASSDSSDFTDTQYF.

The chain has TRBV2 and TRBJ2-7, with D possibly matching TRBD2 (6 bases). V was shortened by 8 bases and J by 0 bases, with 8 bases between the two germline ends. The CDR3 totals 12 residues. Per germline, CDR1 SNHLY and CDR2 FYNNEI. The CDR3 region is CASGRNSYEQYF. CDR3 nucleotide sequence: TGTGCCAGCGGGAGGAACTCCTACGAGCAGTACTTC.

The CDR3 is CASSTGWTRTDTQYF. The CDR3 region has the DNA TGTGCCAGTAGTACCGGTTGGACTCGCACAGATACGCAGTATTTT. The chain recombines TRBV19 with TRBJ2-3; the D gene is possibly TRBD2 (5 bases). Germline CDR1 and CDR2: LNHDA and SQIVND (reference sequence). With 4 bases removed from V and 1 base from J, the gap between germline ends came to 12 bases. The CDR3 is 15 residues long.

Here the CDR3 DNA reads TGTGCCAGCATCGGACAGGGGGCCATCCGTTCGGCCTACGAGCAGTACTTC. Protein: CASIGQGAIRSAYEQYF. The V and J genes are TRBV2 and TRBJ2-7; 11 bases fit TRBD1. The CDR3 covers 17 residues. Unmatched junction bases numbered 13, after V lost 7 bases and J lost 2 bases. Germline-derived CDR1 and CDR2 are SNHLY and FYNNEI.

The chain joins TRBV7-2 to TRBJ1-2, with 8 bases aligning to TRBD1. V shed 7 bases and J 1 base; nucleotides not matched to a gene: 8. The CDR3 extends over 15 amino acids. The germline V gene has CDR1 SGHTA and CDR2 FQGNSA. The CDR3 DNA is TGTGCCAGCACCGTACCCGGACAGGGTAACTATGGCTACACCTTC. Its translation is CASTVPGQGNYGYTF.

This clone was seen once. The same CDR3 can be traced to other DNA sequences in this sample. V is TRBV12-3 or TRBV12-4 and J is TRBJ2-1; D unresolved. CDR3 length: 11 residues. V lost 4 bases and J 6 bases, leaving 4 bases between the germline ends. CDR3 DNA: TGTGCCAGCAGTTCTTTCAATGAGCAGTTCTTC. Its protein is CASSSFNEQFF.

The V call is TRBV30, the J call TRBJ1-1; 9 bases align to TRBD1. V shed 2 bases, J shed 8 bases, and the junction held 0 bases outside the gene matches. The CDR3 contains 11 residues. Germline V CDR1 and CDR2: GTSNPN, SVGIG (reference sequence). In DNA, the CDR3 is TGTGCCTGGAGTACAGGGGGCGAAGCTTTCTTT. This sequence encodes CAWSTGGEAFF.

This clone has only a few counts. The chain uses TRBV2 and TRBJ2-1; 10 bases are a match to TRBD2. The germline V gene encodes CDR1 SNHLY and CDR2 FYNNEI. With 1 base clipped from V and 3 bases from J, the junction kept 9 bases outside the gene matches. This CDR3 is 18 amino acids long. CDR3 in amino acids: CASSEGGLAGDLYNEQFF. DNA of the CDR3: TGTGCCAGCAGTGAAGGAGGCCTAGCGGGAGACCTCTACAATGAGCAGTTCTTC.

This chain connects TRBV7-2 to TRBJ2-3, with 7 nucleotides matching TRBD1. J was trimmed by 3 bases and V by 6 bases; bases with no gene match: 9. Germline V lookup: CDR1 SGHTA, CDR2 FQGNSA. The CDR3 loop spans 15 amino acids. The CDR3 DNA is TGTGCCAGCAGAGTAGGGACAGCCCAGACAGATACGCAGTATTTT. It specifies CASRVGTAQTDTQYF. The whole variable domain, filled in from reference TRBV7-2 and TRBJ2-3, reads GAGVSQSPSNKVTEKGKDVELRCDPISGHTALYWYRQSLGQGLEFLIYFQGNSAPDKSGLPSDRFSAERTGGSVSTLTIQRTQQEDSAVYLCASRVGTAQTDTQYFGPGTRLTVL.

This clone was seen a few times. The rearrangement uses TRBV18 and TRBJ2-7, with 10 bases lining up with TRBD2. Germline CDR1 reads KGHSH; CDR2 reads LQKENI. This CDR3 region has 15 residues. V was pared by 6 bases and J by 7 bases, with 12 bases of the junction left unmatched. The CDR3 is CASSRRLAGAGEQYF. The CDR3 bases are TGTGCCAGCTCCCGGAGGCTAGCGGGAGCGGGGGAGCAGTACTTC.

This clone was seen a single time. V usage is TRBV7-9 and J usage is TRBJ1-2; D not certain. The CDR3 sequence is 13 residues long. Deletions cut 5 bases from V and 9 bases from J, with 16 bases between. The germline V gene encodes CDR1 SEHNR and CDR2 FQNEAQ (reference sequence). CDR3 residues: CASSHKLASSYTF. DNA of the CDR3: TGTGCCAGCAGCCATAAGTTGGCTTCGAGCTACACCTTC.

J is TRBJ1-4 and V is TRBV5-1; D is undetermined. Germline CDR1 SGHRS, CDR2 YFSETQ. The CDR3 totals 14 residues. The V gene lost 5 bases and the J gene lost 0 bases, with 8 bases spanning the gap. This CDR3 is CASSRTATNEKLFF. Written as DNA, the CDR3 is TGCGCCAGCAGTCGGACTGCAACTAATGAAAAACTGTTTTTT.

V and J are TRBV9 and TRBJ2-7, with 11 positions matching TRBD2. The V gene end was trimmed by 0 bases and the J gene end by 2 bases; junction bases not matched to a gene: 7. This CDR3 comprises 17 residues. Germline CDR1 is SGDLS and CDR2 is YYNGEE. The CDR3 nucleotides are TGTGCCAGCAGCGTAGCTACTAGCGGGAGTCTAACCTACGAGCAGTACTTC. Translating gives CASSVATSGSLTYEQYF.

The chain joins TRBV9 to TRBJ2-3; no firm D call. The CDR3 loop spans 14 amino acids. The germline V gene has CDR1 SGDLS and CDR2 YYNGEE. The V end lost 0 bases, the J end lost 4 bases, and 9 bases lay between the germline ends. The CDR3 sequence is CASSVVSQADTQYF. The CDR3 bases are TGTGCCAGCAGCGTAGTAAGTCAGGCAGATACGCAGTATTTT. Full variable domain (remainder filled in from reference TRBV9 and TRBJ2-3): DSGVTQTPKHLITATGQRVTLRCSPRSGDLSVYWYQQSLDQGLQFLIQYYNGEERAKGNILERFSAQQFPDLHSELNLSSLELGDSALYFCASSVVSQADTQYFGPGTRLTVL.

CDR3: CASTQFGNTIYF. The CDR3 DNA sequence: TGTGCCAGCACCCAATTTGGAAACACCATATATTTT. The rearrangement joins TRBV25-1 to TRBJ1-3; D gene unclear. Germline-derived CDR1 and CDR2 are MGHDK and SYGVNS. CDR3 length: 12 amino acids. V lost 7 bases to trimming and J lost 3 bases, with 7 bases between them.

The chain links TRBV25-1 to TRBJ1-1; weak D call: TRBD1 (5 bases). Germline V gene sequence: CDR1 MGHDK, CDR2 SYGVNS. Trimming left V 2 bases short and J 11 bases short, with 12 bases between. The CDR3 is 12 amino acids. The CDR3 loop is CASSEGRGTAFF. The CDR3 coding sequence is TGTGCCAGCAGTGAAGGTAGGGGCACGGCTTTCTTT.

This rearrangement joins TRBV12-3 or TRBV12-4 to TRBJ1-5, with 10 bases fitting TRBD1. V gave up 6 bases and J gave up 14 bases; unmatched junction bases: 7. The CDR3 has 12 amino acids. The CDR3 coding sequence is TGTGCCAGCAGATTCGGGACAGGGGACGAGCATTTT. It is translated as CASRFGTGDEHF.